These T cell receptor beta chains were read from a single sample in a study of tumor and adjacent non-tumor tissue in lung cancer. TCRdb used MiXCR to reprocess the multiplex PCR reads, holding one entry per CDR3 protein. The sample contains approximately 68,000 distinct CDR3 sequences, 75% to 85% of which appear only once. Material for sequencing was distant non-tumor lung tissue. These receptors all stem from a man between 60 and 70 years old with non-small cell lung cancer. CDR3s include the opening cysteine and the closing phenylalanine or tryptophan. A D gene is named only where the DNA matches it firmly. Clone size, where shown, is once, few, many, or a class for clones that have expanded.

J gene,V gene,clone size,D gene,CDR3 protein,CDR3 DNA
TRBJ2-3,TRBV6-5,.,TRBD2,CVSSRTSGRADTQYF,TGTGTCAGCAGTAGGACTAGCGGGCGGGCAGATACGCAGTATTTT
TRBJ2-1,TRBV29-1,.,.,CWVDPQANNEQFF,TGCTGGGTTGATCCGCAGGCCAACAATGAGCAGTTCTTC
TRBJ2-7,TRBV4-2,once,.,CANSPTGTRDEQYF,TGTGCCAACAGCCCGACAGGGACTAGGGACGAACAGTACTTC
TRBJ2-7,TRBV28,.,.,CASTQGGGQYF,TGTGCCAGCACACAGGGTGGTGGGCAGTACTTT
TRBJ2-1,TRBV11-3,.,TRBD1,CASSLGQGWQNEQSF,TGTGCCAGCAGCCTCGGACAGGGGTGGCAAAATGAGCAGTCCTTC
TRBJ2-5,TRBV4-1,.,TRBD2,CASSQVTSGIGHETQYF,TGCGCCAGCAGCCAAGTAACTAGCGGGATTGGGCATGAGACCCAGTACTTC
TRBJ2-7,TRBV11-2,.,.,CASSLNRERREGPYEQYF,TGTGCCAGCAGCTTAAATAGAGAACGGAGAGAGGGTCCCTACGAGCAGTACTTC
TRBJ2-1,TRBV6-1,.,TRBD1,CASSEVWDRRNEQFF,TGTGCCAGCAGTGAAGTTTGGGACAGACGCAATGAGCAGTTCTTC
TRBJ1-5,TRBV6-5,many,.,CASGSGNQPQHF,TGTGCCAGCGGATCAGGGAATCAGCCCCAGCATTTT
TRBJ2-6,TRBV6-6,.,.,CASSKTEANVLTF,TGTGCCAGCAGCAAGACTGAGGCCAACGTCCTGACTTTC
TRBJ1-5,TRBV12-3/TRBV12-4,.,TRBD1,CASNRLGQGNQPQHF,TGTGCCAGCAATCGGCTTGGACAGGGCAATCAGCCCCAGCATTTT
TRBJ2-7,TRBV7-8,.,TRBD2,CASSSVVGGREQYF,TGTGCTAGCAGCTCCGTAGTGGGAGGGCGGGAGCAGTACTTC
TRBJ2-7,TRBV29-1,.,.,CSVVVGVDKQYF,TGCAGCGTTGTAGTTGGTGTCGACAAGCAGTACTTC
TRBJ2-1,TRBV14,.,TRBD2,CGSSYGLAWYNEQFF,TGTGGCAGCAGCTACGGACTAGCTTGGTACAATGAGCAGTTCTTC
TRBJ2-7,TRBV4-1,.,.,CASSQGRNYNEQYF,TGCGCCAGCAGTCAAGGACGCAACTACAATGAGCAGTACTTC
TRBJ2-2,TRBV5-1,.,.,CPSSLLGPSNTGELFF,TGCCCCAGCAGCTTGTTGGGGCCTTCGAACACCGGGGAGCTGTTTTTT
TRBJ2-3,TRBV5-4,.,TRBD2,CASGPIEREPGDGQYF,TGTGCCAGCGGCCCTATCGAGCGGGAGCCGGGAGATGGGCAGTATTTT
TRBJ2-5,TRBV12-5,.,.,CACGPDSGRTQYF,TGTGCTTGTGGCCCGGACTCTGGTCGGACACAGTACTTC
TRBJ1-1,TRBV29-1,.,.,CSVGEREDTEAFF,TGCAGCGTTGGTGAAAGGGAGGACACTGAAGCTTTCTTC
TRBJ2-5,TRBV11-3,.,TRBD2,CASSLSGAVETQYF,TGTGCCAGCAGCCTTAGCGGGGCCGTGGAGACCCAGTACTTC
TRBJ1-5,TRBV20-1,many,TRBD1,CSARDDRGYSNQPQHF,TGCAGTGCTAGAGATGACAGGGGATATAGCAATCAGCCCCAGCATTTT
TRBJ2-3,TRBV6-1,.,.,CANRLGAASSKDTQYF,TGTGCCAACAGATTGGGAGCGGCATCGAGCAAAGATACGCAGTATTTT
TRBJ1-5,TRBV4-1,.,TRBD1,CTSSQPLRGQSNQPQHF,TGCACCAGCAGTCAACCTCTTAGGGGACAGAGCAATCAGCCCCAGCATTTT
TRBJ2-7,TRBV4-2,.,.,CASSQERVEREQYF,TGTGCCAGCAGCCAAGAACGTGTGGAACGCGAGCAGTACTTC
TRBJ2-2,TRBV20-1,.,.,CSARGPSNTEELFF,TGCAGTGCTAGAGGACCCTCGAACACTGAGGAGCTGTTTTTT
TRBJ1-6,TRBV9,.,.,CASSPRQNSPLHF,TGTGCCAGCAGCCCCCGACAGAATTCACCCCTCCACTTT
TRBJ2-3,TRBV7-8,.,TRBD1,CASSVPGTGLGLTDTRYF,TGTGCCAGCAGCGTACCCGGGACAGGCCTTGGTTTGACAGATACGCGGTATTTT
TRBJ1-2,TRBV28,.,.,CAGSPLGNKNGYTF,TGTGCCGGCAGCCCACTAGGGAACAAAAATGGCTACACCTTC
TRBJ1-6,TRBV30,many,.,CAWSPAGVTYNSPLHF,TGTGCCTGGAGCCCGGCGGGGGTCACCTATAATTCACCCCTCCACTTT
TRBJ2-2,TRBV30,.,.,CACNVSGAGELFF,TGTGCCTGTAATGTATCGGGAGCCGGGGAGTTGTTTTTT